A selection of T cell receptor beta chains follows, all from one sample in a study of T cell repertoires in cytomegalovirus infection. One entry per CDR3 protein results from TCRdb running MiXCR on the reads. The table records approximately 300,000 distinct CDR3 sequences, almost 30% of them present only once. Antigen specificity for these receptors is unknown. This specimen was cultured PBMCs, taken from culture after CMV antigen stimulation. The receptors derive from a human donor in good health (CMV status not recorded). Some clones in this sample may be carry-over from other donors' samples. CDR3s include the opening cysteine and the closing phenylalanine or tryptophan. D genes are given only for firm matches. Clone sizes are given selectively: once, few, many, or a class where the clone is expanded.

v_call	d_call	clone_size	j_call	cdr3_length	cdr3_aa	cdr3_nt
TRBV7-6	TRBD2	many	TRBJ2-1	15	CASSSGTSSYNEQFF	TGTGCCAGCAGCTCCGGGACTAGCTCCTACAATGAGCAGTTCTTC
TRBV12-3/TRBV12-4	NA	NA	TRBJ1-4	13	CASRGAANEKLFF	TGTGCCAGCAGGGGCGCAGCTAATGAAAAACTGTTTTTT
TRBV19	TRBD1	NA	TRBJ1-5	14	CASNPRQGNQPQHF	TGTGCCAGTAACCCGAGACAGGGGAATCAGCCCCAGCATTTT
TRBV7-9	NA	NA	TRBJ1-1	15	CASSPTNGGNTEAFF	TGTGCCAGCAGCCCAACCAACGGTGGGAACACTGAAGCTTTCTTT
TRBV7-3	TRBD1	few	TRBJ1-1	13	CASSSAGGTEAFF	TGTGCCAGCAGCTCCGCAGGGGGAACTGAAGCTTTCTTT
TRBV19	TRBD1	NA	TRBJ1-5	14	CASSYDRDNQPQHF	TGTGCCAGTAGTTACGACAGGGACAATCAGCCCCAGCATTTT
TRBV12-3/TRBV12-4	TRBD2	NA	TRBJ2-5	15	CASSLRLAEEETQYF	TGTGCCAGCAGTCTCCGACTAGCGGAGGAGGAGACCCAGTACTTC
TRBV6-5	NA	few	TRBJ2-6	19	CASSYSPVHYFSGANVLTF	TGTGCCAGCAGTTACTCTCCGGTACACTACTTCTCTGGGGCCAACGTCCTGACTTTC
TRBV9	NA	NA	TRBJ2-3	15	CASSVEGRGGDTQYF	TGTGCCAGCAGCGTAGAAGGTAGAGGGGGAGATACGCAGTATTTT
TRBV7-6	NA	NA	TRBJ1-1	13	CASIPTGRGEAFF	TGTGCCAGCATCCCGACCGGCAGAGGTGAAGCTTTCTTT
TRBV3-1	TRBD2	few	TRBJ2-1	14	CASSRGLAKNEQFF	TGTGCCAGCAGCCGAGGACTAGCAAAAAATGAGCAGTTCTTC
TRBV6-6	NA	few	TRBJ1-2	16	CASSTLTGTGDGGYTF	TGTGCCAGCAGCACCCTCACAGGGACGGGGGATGGTGGCTACACCTTC
TRBV28	TRBD1	NA	TRBJ2-6	19	CASSSYRGHFASGANVLTF	TGTGCCAGCAGTTCCTACAGGGGGCATTTTGCCTCTGGGGCCAACGTCCTGACTTTC
TRBV5-6	TRBD1	NA	TRBJ1-2	14	CASSTRTGAYGYTF	TGTGCCAGCAGCACTCGGACAGGGGCCTATGGCTACACCTTC
TRBV7-3	NA	NA	TRBJ2-5	15	CASSLKGREGETQYF	TGTGCCAGCAGCTTAAAGGGGCGGGAAGGCGAGACCCAGTACTTC
TRBV5-1	NA	NA	TRBJ1-1	14	CASRGATTNTEAFF	TGCGCCAGCAGGGGGGCGACAACGAACACTGAAGCTTTCTTT
TRBV12-3/TRBV12-4	NA	NA	TRBJ1-4	16	CASSPSPGEPNEKLFF	TGTGCCAGCAGTCCCTCCCCGGGGGAACCTAATGAAAAACTGTTTTTT
TRBV2	NA	once	TRBJ1-2	13	CASSPGPAYGYTF	TGTGCCAGCAGCCCCGGGCCGGCCTATGGCTACACCTTC